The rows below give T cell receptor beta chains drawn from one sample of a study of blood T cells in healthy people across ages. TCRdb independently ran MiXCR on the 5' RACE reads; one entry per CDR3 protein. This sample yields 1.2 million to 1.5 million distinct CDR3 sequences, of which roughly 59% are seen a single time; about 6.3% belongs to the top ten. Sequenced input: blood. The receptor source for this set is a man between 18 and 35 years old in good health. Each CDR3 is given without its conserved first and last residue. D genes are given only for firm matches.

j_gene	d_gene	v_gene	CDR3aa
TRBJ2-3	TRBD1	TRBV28	ASSETGARIGTQY
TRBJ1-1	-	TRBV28	ASSSHVSTEAF
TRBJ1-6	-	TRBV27	ASSPSRNLNSPLH
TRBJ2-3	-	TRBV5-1	ASSFGRSPSTDTQY
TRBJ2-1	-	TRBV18	ASSPQWSQARDEQF
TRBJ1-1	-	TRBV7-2	ASSLAYWGGTTGAF
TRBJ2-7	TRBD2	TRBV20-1	SVPSGGYEQY
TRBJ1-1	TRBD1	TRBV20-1	SADRVPNTEAF
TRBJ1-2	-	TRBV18	AGSPPTDNYGYT
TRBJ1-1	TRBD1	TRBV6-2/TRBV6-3	ASSQGQGISAF
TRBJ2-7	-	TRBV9	ASSVGGQSSYEQY
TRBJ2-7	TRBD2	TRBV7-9	ASSFARGRSSYNEQY
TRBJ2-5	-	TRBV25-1	ASSRDTTGQETQY
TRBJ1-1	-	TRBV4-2	ASKPQGNTEAF
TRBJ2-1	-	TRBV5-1	ASSLVGLNEQF
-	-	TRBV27	ASSTGNPYLSEQY
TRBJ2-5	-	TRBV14	ASSDWEYDQY
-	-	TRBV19	ASSPIGGVEQY
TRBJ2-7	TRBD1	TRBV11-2	ASLQGSEQY
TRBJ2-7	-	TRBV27	ASSSSAMSYEQY
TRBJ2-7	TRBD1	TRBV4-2	ASSQGKGPGQSYEQY
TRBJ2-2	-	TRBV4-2	ATEGSTNTGELF
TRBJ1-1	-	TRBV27	ASSAETVSRWGAF
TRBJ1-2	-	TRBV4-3	ASTQGDPGVYGYT
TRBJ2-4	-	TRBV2	ASSDSGLAKNIQY
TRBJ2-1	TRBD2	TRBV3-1	ASTPGGYYNEQF
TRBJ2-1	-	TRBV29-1	SVEDLGYNEQF
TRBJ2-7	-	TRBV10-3	AISERILSDEQY
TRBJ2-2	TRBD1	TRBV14	ASSQWDRAITGELF